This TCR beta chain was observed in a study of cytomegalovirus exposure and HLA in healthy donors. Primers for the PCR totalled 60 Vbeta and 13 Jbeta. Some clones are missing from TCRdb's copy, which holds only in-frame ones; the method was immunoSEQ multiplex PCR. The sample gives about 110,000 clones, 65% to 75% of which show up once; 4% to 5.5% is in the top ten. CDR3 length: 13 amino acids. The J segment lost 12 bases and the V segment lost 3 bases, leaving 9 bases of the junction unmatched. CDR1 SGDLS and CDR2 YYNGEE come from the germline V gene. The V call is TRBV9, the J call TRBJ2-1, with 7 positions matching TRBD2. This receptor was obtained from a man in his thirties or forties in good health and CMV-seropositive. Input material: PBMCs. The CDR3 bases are TGTGCCAGCAGCGGGGGAGGGGTGGAGGGGCAGTTCTTC. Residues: CASSGGGVEGQFF. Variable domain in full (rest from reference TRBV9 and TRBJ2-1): DSGVTQTPKHLITATGQRVTLRCSPRSGDLSVYWYQQSLDQGLQFLIQYYNGEERAKGNILERFSAQQFPDLHSELNLSSLELGDSALYFCASSGGGVEGQFFGPGTRLTVL.